A single sample is the source of the 5 T cell receptor beta chains below, sequenced in a study of PD-1 blockade in classical Hodgkin lymphoma (TCRdb year 2020). The time point label, read with the paper, signifies: cycle 2 day 1 (C2D1) of nivolumab. Every trial patient had relapsed following autologous stem cell transplantation, and prior brentuximab vedotin exposure was what differed among cohorts A, B and C. The protocol used for the library was the immunoSEQ multiplex PCR assay. TCRdb took this table from immuneACCESS and kept in-frame rearrangements with V and J called. Such tables lack part of the clones; where checked against another copy, unresolved V genes explain under half of the gap, and the rest is unexplained. The sample has about 63,000 clones on record, approximately 90% of them singletons. In total, the top ten clones hold over 5% of the sample. The starting material was peripheral blood mononuclear cells (PBMCs), obtained before the second cycle of nivolumab. Receptors were obtained from a human donor with classical Hodgkin lymphoma.

This clone was seen just once. The V call is TRBV11-3, the J call TRBJ2-1, with 8 bases aligning to TRBD2. The junction had 8 bases not matched to a gene; V was cut back by 5 bases and J by 8 bases. The CDR3 has 14 residues. From germline, CDR1 is SGHNT and CDR2 YENEEA. The CDR3 here is CASSQEGLGYEQFF. The CDR3 region has the DNA TGTGCCAGCAGCCAAGAGGGACTAGGTTATGAGCAGTTCTTC.

The V and J genes are TRBV4-1 and TRBJ2-5; D ambiguous. Trimming shortened V by 4 bases and J by 5 bases, and 17 bases separated the two germline ends. Germline V gene lookup returns CDR1 MGHRA and CDR2 YSYEKL. This CDR3 has 15 amino acids. CDR3 amino acids: CASSRGYGLWETQYF. The CDR3 coding sequence is TGCGCCAGCAGCCGCGGTTACGGGCTCTGGGAGACCCAGTACTTC.

V is TRBV18 and J is TRBJ2-7, with a weak D call TRBD1 (5 bases). The length of the CDR3 is 14 residues. The V end was cut by 1 base, the J end by 5 bases, with 12 bases between. Germline CDR1 reads KGHSH; CDR2 reads LQKENI. CDR3 residues: CASSPRDRIHEQYF. CDR3 bases: TGTGCCAGCTCACCACGCGACAGAATCCACGAGCAGTACTTC.

The chain couples TRBV5-8 to TRBJ1-5; D remains unclear. The V and J ends lost 0 bases and 4 bases respectively, with 11 bases between them. This CDR3 comprises 15 residues. Germline-derived CDR1 and CDR2 are SGHTS and YDEGEE. This CDR3 is CASSLGFRQNQPQHF. In DNA form, the CDR3 reads TGTGCCAGCAGCTTGGGTTTCAGGCAAAATCAGCCCCAGCATTTT.

This chain uses TRBV30 with TRBJ2-5, with D hard to call. V was pared by 4 bases and J by 0 bases, with 6 bases between. The CDR3 is made up of 12 amino acids. CDR1 is GTSNPN, CDR2 SVGIG, per germline (reference sequence). The CDR3 protein is CAWITYQETQYF. The CDR3 nucleotides read TGTGCCTGGATAACGTACCAAGAGACCCAGTACTTC. The complete variable domain, with remaining parts taken from reference TRBV30 and TRBJ2-5, reads SQTIHQWPATLVQPVGSPLSLECTVEGTSNPNLYWYRQAAGRGLQLLFYSVGIGQISSEVPQNLSASRPQDRQFILSSKKLLLSDSGFYLCAWITYQETQYFGPGTRLLVL.